These T cell receptor beta chains were read from a single sample in a study of T cells in Graves' hyperthyroidism and ophthalmopathy. In TCRdb, the multiplex PCR reads were re-called with MiXCR into one record per CDR3 protein. The top ten hold approximately 8.7% of the sample, which has hundreds of thousands of distinct CDR3 sequences, roughly 40% seen once. The specimen was blood. The receptors were gathered from a man younger than 30 with Graves' hyperthyroidism. CDR3s include the opening cysteine and the closing phenylalanine or tryptophan. D genes are given only for firm matches. Clone size, where shown, is once, few, many, or a class for clones that have expanded.

d_gene	v_gene	j_gene	abundance	CDR3nt	CDR3aa
NA	TRBV7-8	TRBJ2-2	NA	TGTGCCAGCACCCTTATCTACTCCCGGGACGATAGCACCGGGGAGCTGTTTTTT	CASTLIYSRDDSTGELFF
NA	TRBV12-3/TRBV12-4	TRBJ1-1	many	TGTGCCAGCCGACTAGGTGGGAACACTGAAGCTTTCTTT	CASRLGGNTEAFF
TRBD2	TRBV12-3/TRBV12-4	TRBJ2-5	NA	TGTACTCAATGCGGGGGATTCCAAGAGACCCAGTACTTC	CTQCGGFQETQYF
NA	TRBV7-9	TRBJ2-7	many	TGTGCCAGCAGCAATACAGGGCCCTACGAGCAGTACTTC	CASSNTGPYEQYF
NA	TRBV5-1	TRBJ1-6	few	TGCGCCAGCAGCTTGGAATCTGGGAATAATTCACCCCTCCACTTT	CASSLESGNNSPLHF
TRBD1	TRBV5-1	TRBJ1-2	many	TGCGCCAGCAGCGGCCGACAGGGGGAATCGAACTATGGCTACACCTTC	CASSGRQGESNYGYTF
NA	TRBV2	TRBJ1-6	many	TGTGCCAAGCGACCTGGACGGAATTCACCCCTCCACTTT	CAKRPGRNSPLHF
NA	TRBV5-6	TRBJ2-7	NA	TGTGCCAGCAGCTTGGAGGTGGGGGACGAGCAGTACTTC	CASSLEVGDEQYF
NA	TRBV29-1	TRBJ1-1	NA	TGCAGCGTTGAACCGGGCTGGAACACTGAAGCTTTCTTT	CSVEPGWNTEAFF
NA	TRBV20-1	TRBJ2-5	few	TGCAGTGCTAGAGATCAGACGTACCAAGAGACCCAGTACTTC	CSARDQTYQETQYF
NA	TRBV19	TRBJ2-7	NA	TGTGCCAGTAGTATTAACAAAGGCGAGCAGTACTTC	CASSINKGEQYF
TRBD1	TRBV29-1	TRBJ2-5	many	TGCAGCGTTAGAGGACAGGGCTTGGAGACCCAGTACTTC	CSVRGQGLETQYF
NA	TRBV7-9	TRBJ1-1	many	TGTGCCAGCAGCAAAACAGGTGGAGCTTTCTTT	CASSKTGGAFF
NA	TRBV19	TRBJ1-1	many	TGTGCCAGTAGTATGGCGGGGGGCACTGAAGCTTTCTTT	CASSMAGGTEAFF
NA	TRBV29-1	TRBJ2-7	NA	TGCAGCAGTTTACAGGATCCCTACGAGCAGTACTTC	CSSLQDPYEQYF
NA	TRBV4-1	TRBJ2-5	NA	TGCGCCAGCAGCCAAGATGATGGGATGAGCGAGACCCAGTACTTC	CASSQDDGMSETQYF
NA	TRBV5-4	TRBJ1-3	NA	TGTGCCAGCAGCCGATGGTATAGGGGACGGTCAAACTCTGGAAACACCATATATTTT	CASSRWYRGRSNSGNTIYF
TRBD1	TRBV5-6	TRBJ1-2	NA	TGTGCCAGCAGCTTGGCGCGGGACAGGGAAAAATATGGCTACACCTTC	CASSLARDREKYGYTF
NA	TRBV20-1	TRBJ1-6	many	TGCAGTGCTAGAGAGGGACGGAATTCACCCCTCCACTTT	CSAREGRNSPLHF
NA	TRBV19	TRBJ1-1	NA	TGCGCCAGCAGCTTCGGGCCCCAAGGCGAATACACTGAAGCTTTCTTT	CASSFGPQGEYTEAFF
TRBD2	TRBV7-9	TRBJ2-5	few	TGTGCCAGCAGCAGACTAGCGGGAGAGCCAGAGACCCAGTACTTC	CASSRLAGEPETQYF
NA	TRBV29-1	TRBJ2-2	many	TGCAGCGTTGTGGGTGAGACCGGGGAGCTGTTTTTT	CSVVGETGELFF
TRBD2	TRBV10-3	TRBJ2-7	NA	TGTGCCGTGGGGGCTAGCGGGGGCCTTACCTACGAGCAGTACTTC	CAVGASGGLTYEQYF
TRBD1	TRBV11-2	TRBJ2-7	NA	TGTGCCAGCAGCTTCTCGGGACAGCTCACCTACGAGCAGTACTTC	CASSFSGQLTYEQYF
NA	TRBV7-9	TRBJ1-2	many	TGTGCCAGCAGCTGGGGTCACACCGCTAACTATGGCTACACCTTC	CASSWGHTANYGYTF
NA	TRBV2	TRBJ2-7	few	TGTGCCAGTGACAAGGACTCCTACGAGCAGTACTTC	CASDKDSYEQYF
NA	TRBV4-3	TRBJ1-1	NA	TGCGCCAGCAGCCGCAGGGGCGGGGGCACTGAAGCTTTCTTT	CASSRRGGGTEAFF
NA	TRBV7-2	TRBJ1-4	NA	TGTGCCAGCAGCTTAGACCCCCGTTCGGGTGAAAAACTGTTTTTT	CASSLDPRSGEKLFF
NA	TRBV19	TRBJ1-1	NA	TGTGCCTGGAACCGGGTTAACACTGAAGCTTTCTTT	CAWNRVNTEAFF
NA	TRBV9	TRBJ2-6	many	TGTGCCAGCAGCGCTGACCTCTGGCCGTACTCTGGGGCCAACGTCCTGACTTTC	CASSADLWPYSGANVLTF